The 11 T cell receptor beta chains below come from one sample, sequenced in a study of shared clonotypes between healthy human individuals. TCRdb's copy holds only in-frame clones and misses some; the assay was immunoSEQ multiplex PCR. This table has nearly 1,000,000 clones, 60% to 85% appearing once. The sample comprised memory CD4+ T cells sorted from blood. Subset given: CD45RA-negative fraction. These receptor sequences come from a man between 18 and 35 years old in good health.

V usage is TRBV5-6 and J usage is TRBJ1-5; no clear D gene. This CDR3 spans 16 amino acids. V was pared by 0 bases and J by 0 bases, with 10 bases between. Germline CDR1 and CDR2: SGHDT and YYEEEE. The CDR3 region is CASSLAGYSSNQPQHF. The CDR3 DNA follows: TGTGCCAGCAGCTTGGCCGGCTACTCTAGCAATCAGCCCCAGCATTTT. Looking up the rest from reference TRBV5-6 and TRBJ1-5 gives the full variable domain: DAGVTQSPTHLIKTRGQQVTLRCSPKSGHDTVSWYQQALGQGPQFIFQYYEEEERQRGNFPDRFSGHQFPNYSSELNVNALLLGDSALYLCASSLAGYSSNQPQHFGDGTRLSIL.

As for this clone: No DNA is shown, since the ends of the CDR3 on it are uncertain; the CDR3 is the one TCRdb lists. This sequence joins TRBV28 and TRBJ2-3; the table's D call, TRBD2, was not checked against the DNA. The germline CDR1 and CDR2 sequences are MDHEN and SYDVKM. The CDR3 extends over 12 residues, inclusive of both ends. The CDR3 reads CASSFGGGAGYF.

This sequence joins TRBV9 and TRBJ2-2; D is undetermined. V shed 0 bases and J shed 11 bases, with 11 bases lying between them. Per germline, CDR1 SGDLS and CDR2 YYNGEE. CDR3 length: 13 residues. DNA for the CDR3: TGTGCCAGCAGCGTAGGCCCCAACGGTGAGCTGTTTTTT. Encoded protein: CASSVGPNGELFF.

The chain combines TRBV5-1 with TRBJ2-3, with 12 bases that match TRBD2. The CDR3 totals 15 residues. The V gene end was trimmed by 4 bases and the J gene end by 7 bases; junction bases not matched to a gene: 7. CDR1 and CDR2 from the germline V gene are SGHRS and YFSETQ. CDR3 in amino acids: CASSLGTSGRNTQYF. CDR3 coding DNA: TGCGCCAGCAGCCTCGGGACTAGCGGGCGAAATACGCAGTATTTT.

Comment on this clone: The sample has other DNA sequences that encode this CDR3 too. The V call is TRBV9, the J call TRBJ2-1; no reliable D call. Germline loops: CDR1 SGDLS, CDR2 YYNGEE. The CDR3 has 16 amino acids. The V gene lost 0 bases and the J gene lost 0 bases, with 10 bases spanning the gap. The CDR3 spells CASSVAGDSSYNEQFF. In DNA form, the CDR3 reads TGTGCCAGCAGCGTAGCTGGGGATAGCTCCTACAATGAGCAGTTCTTC.

The chain couples TRBV9 to TRBJ2-7, with D unclear. The V and J ends lost 0 bases and 5 bases respectively, with 9 bases between them. The germline V gene has CDR1 SGDLS and CDR2 YYNGEE. The CDR3 consists of 13 residues. This chain's CDR3 is CASSVGLEDEQYF. CDR3 in DNA: TGTGCCAGCAGCGTAGGGCTTGAGGACGAGCAGTACTTC.

As to this clone: This specimen includes other DNA sequences encoding the same CDR3. The gene calls are TRBV18 and TRBJ2-3; D uncertain. With 3 bases removed from V and 5 bases from J, the gap between germline ends came to 9 bases. In germline, CDR1 is KGHSH, CDR2 LQKENI. The CDR3 extends over 13 amino acids. The CDR3 spells CASSPRRGDTQYF. The CDR3 DNA reads TGTGCCAGCTCACCGAGGCGCGGAGATACGCAGTATTTT.

This sequence joins TRBV25-1 and TRBJ2-3; D might be TRBD1 or TRBD2, each matching 5 bases. The ends were cut back, 5 bases at V and 2 bases at J, with 11 bases in the middle. The germline V gene encodes CDR1 MGHDK and CDR2 SYGVNS. The CDR3 is 14 amino acids. CDR3 protein: CASSPGRNTDTQYF. The CDR3 DNA sequence: TGTGCCAGCAGTCCGGGACGGAACACAGATACGCAGTATTTT.

V and J are TRBV11-2 and TRBJ2-5, with D unresolved. Looked up from germline, CDR1 is SGHAT and CDR2 is FQNNGV. Between the trimmed V and J ends, which lost 5 bases and 5 bases, there was a span of 15 bases. CDR3 length equals 14 residues. CDR3 sequence: CASSPVGAGETQYF. The CDR3 DNA sequence: TGTGCCAGCAGCCCCGTCGGTGCTGGGGAGACCCAGTACTTC.

The chain is built from TRBV30 and TRBJ2-3; 8 nucleotides line up with TRBD1. V shed 3 bases, J shed 2 bases, and the junction held 7 bases outside the gene matches. This CDR3 has 15 residues. CDR1 and CDR2 (germline): GTSNPN, SVGIG (reference sequence). CDR3 protein: CAWRVRGRLTDTQYF. As DNA, the CDR3 is TGTGCCTGGAGGGTCAGGGGGCGCCTCACAGATACGCAGTATTTT.

This clone came up once. V and J are TRBV5-6 and TRBJ1-2; D might be TRBD1 (5 bases). The CDR3 consists of 16 residues. The V end was cut by 3 bases, the J end by 2 bases, with 17 bases between. CDR1 and CDR2 from the germline V gene are SGHDT and YYEEEE. CDR3 sequence (DNA): TGTGCCAGCAGCTCGGCCACCTTCGGGGGGAACTATGGCTACACCTTC. Amino acids: CASSSATFGGNYGYTF. Variable domain in full (rest from reference TRBV5-6 and TRBJ1-2): DAGVTQSPTHLIKTRGQQVTLRCSPKSGHDTVSWYQQALGQGPQFIFQYYEEEERQRGNFPDRFSGHQFPNYSSELNVNALLLGDSALYLCASSSATFGGNYGYTFGSGTRLTVV.